Presented here are 26 T cell receptor beta chains from one specimen sequenced in a study of spatial heterogeneity in lung cancer. General study points: Counts of expanded intratumoral alpha and beta TCRs tracked tumor mutation counts.

These receptors have no identified antigens. Time point denoted: sample taken at primary tumor resection. Via MiXCR, TCRdb re-called the 5' RACE reads, giving one row per CDR3 protein. The table lists almost 7,000 distinct CDR3 sequences, 13% to 15% of them singletons. The specimen was lung tumor tissue, collected at surgery. The receptors shown here come from a male donor with early-stage non-small cell lung cancer.

Points on this clonotype: A library prepared for alpha chains yielded this beta chain as an off-target read; its size is of little meaning. The chain recombines TRBV14 with TRBJ2-2, with D unclear. With 3 bases removed from V and 3 bases from J, the gap between germline ends came to 5 bases. The CDR3 loop spans 13 amino acids. CDR1 is SGHDN, CDR2 FVKESK, per germline. CDR3: CASSQYYTGELFF. The CDR3 bases are TGTGCCAGCAGCCAGTATTACACCGGGGAGCTGTTTTTT.

By sample share, this clonotype is medium-sized. For a library built for alpha chains, this beta chain is a stray read; little rests on its size. The J gene is TRBJ2-2, the V gene TRBV9; possibly TRBD1 for D (6 bases). Trimming took 4 bases from V and 2 from J, leaving 21 bases between them. Germline loops: CDR1 SGDLS, CDR2 YYNGEE. The CDR3 length is 18 residues. CDR3 region: CASSHEVTRTANTGELFF. CDR3 DNA sequence: TGTGCCAGCAGCCACGAGGTTACTAGGACAGCAAACACCGGGGAGCTGTTTTTT.

Notes on this clonotype: This beta chain slipped into a library made for alpha chains as a stray read, so its size is not meaningful. The chain combines TRBV6-2 or TRBV6-3 with TRBJ2-1; 7 bases match TRBD2. V was pared by 0 bases and J by 0 bases, with 5 bases of the junction left unmatched. This CDR3 contains 17 residues. Germline V gene data show CDR1 as MNHEY and CDR2 as SVGEGT. The CDR3: CASSYSQSGASYNEQFF. Here the CDR3 DNA reads TGTGCCAGCAGTTACTCGCAGAGCGGGGCCTCCTACAATGAGCAGTTCTTC.

This clonotype showed up just a few times. This beta chain represents an off-target read in a library built for alpha chains; its size is of limited meaning. The rearrangement links TRBV5-5 to TRBJ1-1; TRBD1 matches 7 bases. Germline CDR1 SGHKS, CDR2 YYEKEE (reference sequence). V lost 6 bases and J lost 3; bases outside the gene matches: 5. CDR3 length: 13 residues. The CDR3 nucleotides are TGTGCCAGCACCGACAGGGACGACACTGAAGCTTTCTTT. Translation gives CASTDRDDTEAFF.

This clonotype has at least ten counts. This beta chain turned up in a library designed for alpha chains; as an off-target read, its abundance says little. CDR3 loop: CSARSQGPYEQYF. The DNA for the CDR3 is TGCAGTGCTAGGAGTCAGGGGCCCTACGAGCAGTACTTC. V is TRBV20-1 and J is TRBJ2-7; TRBD1 is a possible D gene (6 bases). This CDR3 region has 13 residues. The ends were cut back, 3 bases at V and 2 bases at J, with 11 bases in the middle. Per the germline V gene, CDR1 is DFQATT and CDR2 is SNEGSKA (reference sequence).

About this clonotype: Within a library made for alpha chains, this beta chain is off target, and its count is uninformative. This chain links TRBV13 with TRBJ2-7; D perhaps matches TRBD1 (6 bases). The CDR3 contains 13 residues. Trimming pared 0 bases from V and 13 bases from J, leaving 16 bases between. CDR1 and CDR2 from the germline V gene are PRHDT and FYEKMQ (reference sequence). CDR3 sequence: CASSLGHNRETYF. CDR3 in DNA: TGTGCCAGCAGCTTAGGTCACAACAGGGAGACTTACTTC.

This clonotype has a count of ten or more. This beta chain was picked up by a library intended for alpha chains and is off target, so its count carries little meaning. The chain recombines TRBV12-3 or TRBV12-4 with TRBJ2-5, with TRBD1 matching 7 bases. The V segment lost 7 bases and the J segment 5 bases; nucleotides outside the gene matches: 10. The CDR3 has 14 residues. DNA of the CDR3: TGTGCCAGCATGGGAAGACAGGGAATCGAGACCCAGTACTTC. Translation gives CASMGRQGIETQYF.

About this clonotype itself: Since the library was made to target alpha chains, this beta chain is a stray read and its abundance is not meaningful. This sequence joins TRBV5-5 and TRBJ2-1, with 10 bases matching TRBD2. Germline V gene lookup returns CDR1 SGHKS and CDR2 YYEKEE (reference sequence). Trimming cost V 0 bases and J 6 bases; bases outside gene matches: 3. This CDR3 spans 15 amino acids. Written as DNA, the CDR3 is TGTGCCAGCAGCTTGGCACTAGCGGGAATCAATGAGCAGTTCTTC. Amino acids: CASSLALAGINEQFF.

Only a few counts were recorded for this clonotype. This beta chain was picked up by a library intended for alpha chains and is off target, so its count carries little meaning. The genes are TRBV7-8 and TRBJ2-1; 7 nucleotides align to TRBD1. Germline V gene sequence: CDR1 SGHVS, CDR2 FQNEAQ. The CDR3 covers 15 residues. The junction had 6 bases not matched to a gene; V was cut back by 5 bases and J by 2 bases. Here the CDR3 DNA reads TGTGCCAGCAGCCCCCAGAGGGGGCCCTACAATGAGCAGTTCTTC. Translating it yields CASSPQRGPYNEQFF.

This clonotype qualifies as large. With the library built for alpha chains, this beta chain is off target and its frequency is not meaningful. The chain links TRBV29-1 to TRBJ2-2, with D perhaps TRBD1 (6 bases). The CDR3 has 13 residues. V gave up 4 bases and J gave up 4 bases, with 10 bases separating them. Germline values: CDR1 SQVTM, CDR2 ANQGSEA. This CDR3 is CSVVTGITGELFF. The CDR3, as DNA: TGCAGCGTTGTTACAGGGATCACCGGGGAGCTGTTTTTT.

Details on this clonotype: For a library built for alpha chains, this beta chain is a stray read; little rests on its size. CDR3 loop: CSARDLASGRAYEQYF. For the CDR3, the DNA is TGCAGTGCTAGAGATCTGGCTAGCGGGAGAGCCTACGAGCAGTACTTC. The chain combines TRBV20-1 with TRBJ2-7, with TRBD2 identical over 10 bases. Looked up from germline, CDR1 is DFQATT and CDR2 is SNEGSKA (reference sequence). The trim removed 0 bases at V and 2 bases at J, leaving 7 bases unmatched. The CDR3 contains 16 residues.

In this sample, this clonotype is medium-sized. The size of this beta chain means little, since it is a stray read in a library made for alpha chains. The V call is TRBV14, the J call TRBJ1-2, with unresolved D. The V end lost 5 bases, the J end lost 4 bases, and 20 bases lay between the germline ends. Germline V gene sequence: CDR1 SGHDN, CDR2 FVKESK. The CDR3 is 16 amino acids. For the CDR3, the DNA is TGTGCCAGCAGCTCATCCCGACAAGGCTCCATCTATGGCTACACCTTC. It yields the protein CASSSSRQGSIYGYTF.

A word on this clonotype: As an off-target read in a library built for alpha chains, this beta chain has a frequency of little significance. This sequence joins TRBV6-1 and TRBJ1-5; TRBD1 agrees at 8 bases. Germline V lookup: CDR1 MNHNS, CDR2 SASEGT. Trimming cost V 5 bases and J 0 bases; bases outside gene matches: 9. This CDR3 is built from 17 residues. The CDR3 spells CASSRGTGGYSNQPQHF. CDR3 coding DNA: TGTGCCAGCAGTCGGGGGACAGGAGGATATAGCAATCAGCCCCAGCATTTT.

This clonotype is judged medium-sized. Little can be read into the size of this beta chain, an off-target read in a library designed for alpha chains. The J gene is TRBJ1-1, the V gene TRBV27; possibly TRBD1 for D (5 bases). The germline CDR1 and CDR2 sequences are MNHEY and SMNVEV (reference sequence). The V and J ends lost 0 bases and 5 bases respectively, with 10 bases between them. This CDR3 region has 14 residues. The CDR3 loop is CASSLSWGSTEAFF. In nucleotides, the CDR3 is TGTGCCAGCAGTTTATCCTGGGGCTCGACTGAAGCTTTCTTT.

Of note for this clonotype: As an off-target read in a library built for alpha chains, this beta chain has a frequency of little significance. The rearrangement joins TRBV5-1 to TRBJ1-6; 9 positions match TRBD1. The germline V gene has CDR1 SGHRS and CDR2 YFSETQ. J gave up 7 bases and V 4 bases, and 3 bases lay outside the gene matches. This CDR3 has 14 residues. This CDR3 is CASSVDRGNSPLHF. DNA for the CDR3: TGCGCCAGCAGCGTGGACAGGGGCAATTCACCCCTCCACTTT.

This clonotype was picked up many times. This beta chain is a stray sequence in a library constructed for alpha chains; its clone size is not meaningful. V and J are TRBV20-1 and TRBJ1-1, with TRBD1 as a possible D gene (5 bases). Germline lookup yields CDR1 DFQATT and CDR2 SNEGSKA (reference sequence). The V gene lost 3 bases and the J gene lost 0 bases, with 8 bases spanning the gap. This CDR3 region has 13 residues. As DNA, the CDR3 is TGCAGTGCTAGTGGAGGGGTGAACACTGAAGCTTTCTTT. As protein: CSASGGVNTEAFF.

This clonotype came up a few times. Because the library targeted alpha chains, this beta chain is an off-target read whose size means little. The V call is TRBV6-6, the J call TRBJ2-5, with 9 bases matching TRBD2. Unmatched junction bases numbered 12, after V lost 2 bases and J lost 5 bases. The CDR3 runs to 17 residues. Per the germline V gene, CDR1 is MNHNY and CDR2 is SVGAGI (reference sequence). The CDR3 coding sequence is TGTGCCAGCAGTTACGTCTTCCTAGCGGGAATGGGGGAGACCCAGTACTTC. Its translation is CASSYVFLAGMGETQYF.

As regards this clonotype: This sequence may be a read error, since a much larger clone differs from it by one base. This beta chain came through as a stray read in a library set up for alpha chains, and its size says little. The J gene is TRBJ1-3, the V gene TRBV10-3; no definite D call. The CDR3 runs to 13 residues. CDR1 is ENHRY and CDR2 is SYGVKD in the germline V gene. DNA of the CDR3: TGTGCCATCGCAAGTAATGCTGGAAACTCCATATATTTT. It specifies CAIASNAGNSIYF.

Points on this clonotype: With the library built for alpha chains, this beta chain is off target and its frequency is not meaningful. The chain combines TRBV27 with TRBJ2-1; D may match TRBD1 or TRBD2 (5 bases each). Trimming stripped 3 bases from V and 8 bases from J, with 11 bases between. The CDR3 consists of 13 residues. Germline V gene data show CDR1 as MNHEY and CDR2 as SMNVEV (reference sequence). The CDR3 region is CASSFNRGHEQFF. The CDR3 DNA reads TGTGCCAGCAGTTTCAACCGGGGCCATGAGCAGTTCTTC.

On this clonotype: Little can be read into the size of this beta chain, an off-target read in a library designed for alpha chains. The V call is TRBV29-1, the J call TRBJ1-1; D is uncertain. This CDR3 has 11 amino acids. Per the germline V gene, CDR1 is SQVTM and CDR2 is ANQGSEA. The ends were cut back, 3 bases at V and 5 bases at J, with 7 bases in the middle. The DNA for the CDR3 is TGCAGCGTTGATGACGGGACTGAAGCTTTCTTT. This encodes CSVDDGTEAFF.

This clonotype was seen at least ten times. This beta chain is an unintended read in a library built for alpha chains; its size means little. The chain employs TRBV24-1 and TRBJ1-5; D is possibly TRBD1 (6 bases). Germline V gene lookup returns CDR1 KGHDR and CDR2 SFDVKD. CDR3 length: 15 residues. Trimming stripped 3 bases from V and 9 bases from J, with 17 bases between. For the CDR3, the DNA is TGTGCCACCAGTGATGGGACAAAGGGCGGTCGGCCCCAGCATTTT. It encodes CATSDGTKGGRPQHF.

With respect to this clonotype: This beta chain is an unintended read in a library built for alpha chains; its size means little. The V call is TRBV19, the J call TRBJ2-1; D ambiguous. This CDR3 comprises 15 residues. Germline values: CDR1 LNHDA, CDR2 SQIVND (reference sequence). Between the trimmed V and J ends, which lost 3 bases and 4 bases, there was a span of 13 bases. CDR3 nucleotides: TGTGCCAGTAGTATCCTCCGCGGCTCGTACAATGAGCAGTTCTTC. Protein sequence: CASSILRGSYNEQFF.

Regarding this clonotype: This beta chain is a stray sequence in a library constructed for alpha chains; its clone size is not meaningful. The chain is built from TRBV6-2 or TRBV6-3 and TRBJ2-1; 11 nucleotides line up with TRBD2. Germline CDR1 is MNHEY and CDR2 is SVGEGT. V dropped 6 bases and J dropped 5; count of bases not matched to a gene: 6. This CDR3 comprises 15 residues. CDR3 bases: TGTGCCAGCAGCTTTCCTAGCGGGAGGAACAATGAGCAGTTCTTC. It is translated as CASSFPSGRNNEQFF.

By sample fraction, this clonotype is medium-sized. This beta chain turned up in a library designed for alpha chains; as an off-target read, its abundance says little. The rearrangement links TRBV6-5 to TRBJ1-1; 9 bases map to TRBD1. Germline CDR1 MNHEY, CDR2 SVGAGI. CDR3 length: 16 residues. Unmatched junction bases numbered 9, after V lost 5 bases and J lost 2 bases. The CDR3 reads CASSRVTGQGNTEAFF. DNA for the CDR3: TGTGCCAGCAGTCGGGTAACGGGACAGGGAAACACTGAAGCTTTCTTT.

On this clonotype: This beta chain is a stray sequence in a library constructed for alpha chains; its clone size is not meaningful. The chain couples TRBV12-3 or TRBV12-4 to TRBJ2-2, with 8 bases fitting TRBD2. The length of the CDR3 is 16 residues. Germline trimming cut 7 bases from V and 4 bases from J; bases unmatched to any gene: 11. The CDR3 coding sequence is TGTGCCAGCACCTCCTGGGGGCGGGAGGTCACCGGGGAGCTGTTTTTT. It is translated as CASTSWGREVTGELFF.

This clonotype was seen ten or more times. This beta chain represents an off-target read in a library built for alpha chains; its size is of limited meaning. The chain carries TRBV6-1 and TRBJ2-1; 9 bases line up with TRBD2. The germline CDR1 and CDR2 sequences are MNHNS and SASEGT. After removal of 2 bases from V and 6 bases from J, the junction contained 11 bases not matched to a gene. This CDR3 is built from 17 residues. The CDR3 sequence is CASSERMWTSDINEQFF. In DNA form, the CDR3 reads TGTGCCAGCAGTGAACGTATGTGGACTAGCGACATCAATGAGCAGTTCTTC.